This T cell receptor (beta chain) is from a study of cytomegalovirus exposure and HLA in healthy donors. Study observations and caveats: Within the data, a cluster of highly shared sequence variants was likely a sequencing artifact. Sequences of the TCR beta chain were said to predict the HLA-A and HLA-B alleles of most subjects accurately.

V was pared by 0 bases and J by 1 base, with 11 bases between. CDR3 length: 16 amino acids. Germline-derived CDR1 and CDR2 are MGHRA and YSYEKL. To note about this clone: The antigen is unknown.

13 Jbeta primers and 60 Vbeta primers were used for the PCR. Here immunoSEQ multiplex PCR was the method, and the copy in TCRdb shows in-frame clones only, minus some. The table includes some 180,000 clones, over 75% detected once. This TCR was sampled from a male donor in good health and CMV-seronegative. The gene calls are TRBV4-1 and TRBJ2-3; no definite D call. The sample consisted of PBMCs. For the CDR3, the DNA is TGCGCCAGCAGCCAAGAAGGCCCTAGAGGCACAGATACGCAGTATTTT. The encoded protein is CASSQEGPRGTDTQYF.